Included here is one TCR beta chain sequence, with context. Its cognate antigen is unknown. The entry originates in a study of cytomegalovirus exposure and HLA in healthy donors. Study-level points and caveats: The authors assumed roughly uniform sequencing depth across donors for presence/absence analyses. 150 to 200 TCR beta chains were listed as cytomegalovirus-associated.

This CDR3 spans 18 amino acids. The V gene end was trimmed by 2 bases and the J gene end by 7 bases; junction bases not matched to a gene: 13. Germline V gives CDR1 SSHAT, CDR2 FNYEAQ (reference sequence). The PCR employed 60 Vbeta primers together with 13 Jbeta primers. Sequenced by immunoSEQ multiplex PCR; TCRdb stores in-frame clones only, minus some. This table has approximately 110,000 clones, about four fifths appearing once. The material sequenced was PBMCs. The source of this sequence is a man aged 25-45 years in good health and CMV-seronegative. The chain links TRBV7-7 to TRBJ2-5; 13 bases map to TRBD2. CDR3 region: CASSLWAQSGTSGATQYF. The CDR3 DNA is TGTGCCAGCAGCTTATGGGCTCAGTCCGGGACTAGCGGGGCGACCCAGTACTTC.